The 8 T cell receptor beta chains presented below share a single source sample, sequenced in a study of shared clonotypes between healthy human individuals. Data came from immunoSEQ multiplex PCR; TCRdb stores just in-frame clones and leaves some out. This table holds roughly 500,000 clones, over 70% found once. Material for sequencing was PBMCs. The receptors shown here come from a middle-aged woman in good health. Some clones in this sample may be carry-over from other donors' samples.

Turning to this clone: This likely came from a read error, as a far larger clone is one base away. The CDR3 sequence: CASSQGTGLGQPHHF. The CDR3 bases are TGTGCCAGCAGCCAAGGGACAGGGTTGGGTCAGCCCCATCATTTT. The chain joins TRBV4-2 to TRBJ1-5; TRBD1 agrees at 8 bases. CDR1 LGHNA and CDR2 YNFKEQ come from the germline V gene. The CDR3 consists of 15 residues.

The chain couples TRBV2 to TRBJ2-5; 10 positions match TRBD1. This CDR3 region has 13 residues. The germline V gene has CDR1 SNHLY and CDR2 FYNNEI. Trimming took 11 bases from V and 5 from J; bases not matched to a gene: 8. The CDR3 is CAGRTGGGETQYF. CDR3 nucleotides: TGTGCCGGACGGACAGGGGGTGGGGAGACCCAGTACTTC.

V is TRBV5-1 and J is TRBJ1-3; TRBD1 matches at 7 bases. This CDR3 is built from 14 residues. The trim removed 6 bases at V and 0 bases at J, leaving 3 bases unmatched. Germline loops: CDR1 SGHRS, CDR2 YFSETQ. The CDR3 DNA is TGCGCCAGCAAAAAGGGGGCCTCTGGAAACACCATATATTTT. Its translation: CASKKGASGNTIYF.

This clone was observed once. V is TRBV19 and J is TRBJ2-2; D unclear. The germline CDR1 and CDR2 sequences are LNHDA and SQIVND (reference sequence). The CDR3 has 17 residues. The germline V and J ends were trimmed by 6 bases and 1 base, with 18 bases remaining between them. For the CDR3, the DNA is TGTGCCAGTAGCCGCTATGGACCGACCGAGAACACCGGGGAGCTGTTTTTT. Its translation: CASSRYGPTENTGELFF.

This clone occurred a few times. The chain couples TRBV5-1 to TRBJ2-7; D remains unclear. The CDR3 extends over 15 amino acids. Trimming took off 0 bases at V and 5 bases at J, with 15 bases between the two ends. The germline CDR1 and CDR2 sequences are SGHRS and YFSETQ. The CDR3 DNA sequence: TGCGCCAGCAGCTTGGCCATTCAACTGCGCCACGAGCAGTACTTC. It encodes CASSLAIQLRHEQYF. Combining the CDR3 with reference TRBV5-1 and TRBJ2-7 gives the whole variable domain KAGVTQTPRYLIKTRGQQVTLSCSPISGHRSVSWYQQTPGQGLQFLFEYFSETQRNKGNFPGRFSGRQFSNSRSEMNVSTLELGDSALYLCASSLAIQLRHEQYFGPGTRLTVT.

The J gene is TRBJ1-5, the V gene TRBV2; D is perhaps TRBD1 (5 bases). The CDR3 sequence is 18 residues long. V was pared by 2 bases and J by 0 bases, with 17 bases between. The V gene's germline CDR1 is SNHLY and CDR2 FYNNEI. The DNA for the CDR3 is TGTGCCAGCAGTGAAAGGGCAGGGACCCAGTATAGCAATCAGCCCCAGCATTTT. Residues: CASSERAGTQYSNQPQHF.

The gene calls are TRBV19 and TRBJ1-1; possibly TRBD1 for D (5 bases). Per germline, CDR1 LNHDA and CDR2 SQIVND (reference sequence). V gave up 11 bases and J gave up 4 bases, with 17 bases separating them. The CDR3 has 13 amino acids. CDR3 sequence reads: CASSRTQGTEAFF. CDR3 coding DNA: TGTGCCTCCTCCAGAACGCAGGGCACTGAAGCTTTCTTT.

This sequence joins TRBV5-1 and TRBJ2-5; 11 bases are a match to TRBD1. V shed 5 bases and J 4 bases; nucleotides not matched to a gene: 7. Germline V CDR1 and CDR2: SGHRS, YFSETQ. The CDR3 has 15 amino acids. The CDR3, as DNA: TGCGCCAGCAGTTACGCCGGGACAGGGGGAGAGACCCAGTACTTC. Its protein product is CASSYAGTGGETQYF. The complete variable domain, with remaining parts taken from reference TRBV5-1 and TRBJ2-5, reads KAGVTQTPRYLIKTRGQQVTLSCSPISGHRSVSWYQQTPGQGLQFLFEYFSETQRNKGNFPGRFSGRQFSNSRSEMNVSTLELGDSALYLCASSYAGTGGETQYFGPGTRLLVL.